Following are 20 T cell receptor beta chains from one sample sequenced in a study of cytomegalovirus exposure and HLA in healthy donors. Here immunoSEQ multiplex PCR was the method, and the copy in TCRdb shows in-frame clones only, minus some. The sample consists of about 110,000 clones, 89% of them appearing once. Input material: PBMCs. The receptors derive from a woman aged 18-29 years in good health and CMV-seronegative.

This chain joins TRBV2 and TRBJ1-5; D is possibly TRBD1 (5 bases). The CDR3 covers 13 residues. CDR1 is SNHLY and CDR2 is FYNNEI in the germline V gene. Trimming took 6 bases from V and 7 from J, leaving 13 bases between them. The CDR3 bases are TGTGCCAGCAGGGGGGAGGGAAGCCAGCCCCAGCATTTT. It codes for CASRGEGSQPQHF.

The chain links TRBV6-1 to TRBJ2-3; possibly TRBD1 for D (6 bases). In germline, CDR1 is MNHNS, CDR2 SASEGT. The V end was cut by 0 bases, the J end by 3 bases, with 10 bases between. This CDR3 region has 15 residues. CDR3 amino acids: CASSEARGTTDTQYF. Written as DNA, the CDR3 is TGTGCCAGCAGTGAAGCGAGGGGGACAACAGATACGCAGTATTTT.

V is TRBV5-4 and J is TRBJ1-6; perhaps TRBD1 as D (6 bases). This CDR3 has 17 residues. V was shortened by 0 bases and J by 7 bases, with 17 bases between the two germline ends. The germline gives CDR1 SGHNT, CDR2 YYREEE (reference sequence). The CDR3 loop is CASSLDTGTSANSPLHF. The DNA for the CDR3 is TGTGCCAGCAGCTTGGATACCGGGACATCTGCAAATTCACCCCTCCACTTT.

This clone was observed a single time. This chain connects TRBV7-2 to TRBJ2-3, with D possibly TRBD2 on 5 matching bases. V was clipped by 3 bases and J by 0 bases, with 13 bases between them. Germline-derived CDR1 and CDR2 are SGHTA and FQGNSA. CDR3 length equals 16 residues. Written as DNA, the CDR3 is TGTGCCAGCAGCTTGATCGGCGGGCCGAGCACAGATACGCAGTATTTT. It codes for CASSLIGGPSTDTQYF.

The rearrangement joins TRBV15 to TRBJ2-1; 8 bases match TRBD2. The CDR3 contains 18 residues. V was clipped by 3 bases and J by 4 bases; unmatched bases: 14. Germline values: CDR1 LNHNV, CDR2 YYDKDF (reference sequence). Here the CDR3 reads CATSRDRRREGQYNEQFF. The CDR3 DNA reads TGTGCCACCAGCAGGGATCGACGCCGGGAGGGCCAGTACAATGAGCAGTTCTTC.

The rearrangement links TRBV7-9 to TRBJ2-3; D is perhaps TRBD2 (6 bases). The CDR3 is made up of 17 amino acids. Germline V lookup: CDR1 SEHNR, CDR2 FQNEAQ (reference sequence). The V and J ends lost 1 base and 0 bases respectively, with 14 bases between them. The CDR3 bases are TGTGCCAGCAGCTTAGACGGCGGGATTTCTAGCACAGATACGCAGTATTTT. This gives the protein CASSLDGGISSTDTQYF.

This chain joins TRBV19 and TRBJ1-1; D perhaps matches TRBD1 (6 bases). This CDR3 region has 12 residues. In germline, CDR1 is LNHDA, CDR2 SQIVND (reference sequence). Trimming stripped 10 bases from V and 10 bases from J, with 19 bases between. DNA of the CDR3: TGTGCCATGCATTCAATGGGGGCGAGAGCTTTCTTT. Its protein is CAMHSMGARAFF.

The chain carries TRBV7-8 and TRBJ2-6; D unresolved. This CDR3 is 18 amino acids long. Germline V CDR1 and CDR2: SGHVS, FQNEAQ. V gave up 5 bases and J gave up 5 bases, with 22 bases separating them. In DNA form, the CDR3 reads TGTGCCAGCAGCGTAATTTGTTACCCACAAAGTCGGGCCAACGTCCTGACTTTC. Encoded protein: CASSVICYPQSRANVLTF.

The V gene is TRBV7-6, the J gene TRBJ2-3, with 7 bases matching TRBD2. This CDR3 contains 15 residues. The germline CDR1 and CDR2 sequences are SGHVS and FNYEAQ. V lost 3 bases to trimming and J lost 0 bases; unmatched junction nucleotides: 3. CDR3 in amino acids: CASSFTSASTDTQYF. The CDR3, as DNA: TGTGCCAGCAGCTTCACTAGCGCAAGCACAGATACGCAGTATTTT.

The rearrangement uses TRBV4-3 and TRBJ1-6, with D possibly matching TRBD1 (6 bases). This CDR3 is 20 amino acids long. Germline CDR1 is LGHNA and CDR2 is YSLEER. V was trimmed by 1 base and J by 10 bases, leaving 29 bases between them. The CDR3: CASSQAGQFLQGAEGSPLHF. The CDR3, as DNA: TGCGCCAGCAGCCAAGCGGGACAATTCCTTCAGGGAGCAGAGGGATCACCCCTCCACTTT.

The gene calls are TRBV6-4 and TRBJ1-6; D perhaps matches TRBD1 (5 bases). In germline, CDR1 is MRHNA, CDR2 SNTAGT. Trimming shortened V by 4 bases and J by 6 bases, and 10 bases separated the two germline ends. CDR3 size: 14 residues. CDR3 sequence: CASSVSGGNSPLHF. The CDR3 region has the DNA TGTGCCAGCAGTGTATCGGGGGGTAATTCACCCCTCCACTTT.

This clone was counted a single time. The CDR3 region has the DNA TGCGCCAGCAGCCAAGACGACAGGGCGAACACCGGGGAGCTGTTTTTT. Translation: CASSQDDRANTGELFF. This chain uses TRBV4-1 with TRBJ2-2, with 7 bases fitting TRBD1. The trim removed 0 bases at V and 0 bases at J, leaving 1 base unmatched. CDR1 and CDR2 (germline): MGHRA, YSYEKL. CDR3 length: 16 amino acids.

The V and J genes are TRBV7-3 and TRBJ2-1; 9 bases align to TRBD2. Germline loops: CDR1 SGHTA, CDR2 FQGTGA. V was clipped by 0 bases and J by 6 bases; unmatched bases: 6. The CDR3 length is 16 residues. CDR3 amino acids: CASSLTAVAGANEQFF. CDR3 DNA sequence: TGTGCCAGCAGCTTAACGGCGGTAGCGGGAGCCAATGAGCAGTTCTTC.

The CDR3 region is CASSAQGWTGELFF. Written as DNA, the CDR3 is TGTGCCAGCAGCGCCCAGGGGTGGACCGGGGAGCTGTTTTTT. The chain employs TRBV9 and TRBJ2-2, with D perhaps TRBD1 (6 bases). Trimming left V 3 bases short and J 5 bases short, with 11 bases between. Germline values: CDR1 SGDLS, CDR2 YYNGEE. The CDR3 extends over 14 amino acids.

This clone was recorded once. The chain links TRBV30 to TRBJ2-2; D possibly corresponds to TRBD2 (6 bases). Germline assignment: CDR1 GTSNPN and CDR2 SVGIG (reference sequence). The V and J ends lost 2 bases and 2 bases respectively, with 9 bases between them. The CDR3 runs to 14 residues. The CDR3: CAWSRDFNTGELFF. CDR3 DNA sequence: TGTGCCTGGAGTAGGGACTTTAACACCGGGGAGCTGTTTTTT. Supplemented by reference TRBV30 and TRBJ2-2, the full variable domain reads SQTIHQWPATLVQPVGSPLSLECTVEGTSNPNLYWYRQAAGRGLQLLFYSVGIGQISSEVPQNLSASRPQDRQFILSSKKLLLSDSGFYLCAWSRDFNTGELFFGEGSRLTVL.

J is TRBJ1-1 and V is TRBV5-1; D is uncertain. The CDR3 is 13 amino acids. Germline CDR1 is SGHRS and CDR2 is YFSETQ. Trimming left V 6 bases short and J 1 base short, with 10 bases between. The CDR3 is CASTPPGNTEAFF. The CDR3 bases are TGCGCCAGCACTCCTCCGGGGAACACTGAAGCTTTCTTT.

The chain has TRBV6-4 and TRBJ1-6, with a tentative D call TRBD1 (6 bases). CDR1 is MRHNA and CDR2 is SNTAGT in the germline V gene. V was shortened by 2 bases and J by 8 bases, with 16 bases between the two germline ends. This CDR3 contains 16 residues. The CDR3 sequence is CASSDQAGDAYSPLHF. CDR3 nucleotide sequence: TGTGCCAGCAGTGACCAGGCAGGGGATGCTTATTCACCCCTCCACTTT.

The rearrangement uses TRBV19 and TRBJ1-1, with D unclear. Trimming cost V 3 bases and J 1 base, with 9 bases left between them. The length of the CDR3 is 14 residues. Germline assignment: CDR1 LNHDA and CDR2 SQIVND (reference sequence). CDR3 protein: CASSMGARNTEAFF. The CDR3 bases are TGTGCCAGTAGTATGGGCGCAAGGAACACTGAAGCTTTCTTT.

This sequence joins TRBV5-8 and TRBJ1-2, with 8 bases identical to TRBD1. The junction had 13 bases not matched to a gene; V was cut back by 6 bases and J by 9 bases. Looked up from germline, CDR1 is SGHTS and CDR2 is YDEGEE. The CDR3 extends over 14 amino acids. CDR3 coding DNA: TGTGCCAGCACCCTTGGACAGGGAGTATATCGCTACACCTTC. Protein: CASTLGQGVYRYTF.

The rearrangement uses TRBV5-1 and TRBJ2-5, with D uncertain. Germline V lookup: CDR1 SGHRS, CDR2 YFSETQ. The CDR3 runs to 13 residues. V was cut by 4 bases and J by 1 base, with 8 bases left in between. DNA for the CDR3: TGCGCCAGCAGCCCTCCTCCCCAAGAGACCCAGTACTTC. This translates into CASSPPPQETQYF. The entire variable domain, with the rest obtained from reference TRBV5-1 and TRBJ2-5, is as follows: KAGVTQTPRYLIKTRGQQVTLSCSPISGHRSVSWYQQTPGQGLQFLFEYFSETQRNKGNFPGRFSGRQFSNSRSEMNVSTLELGDSALYLCASSPPPQETQYFGPGTRLLVL.